The 27 T cell receptor beta chains below come from one sample, sequenced in a study of cytomegalovirus exposure and HLA in healthy donors. This PCR relied on a set of 60 Vbeta primers and 13 Jbeta primers. Produced via immunoSEQ multiplex PCR; TCRdb's table is partial and in-frame only. Among 160,000 or so clones listed, 65% to 80% were seen once. The sequencing sample was made of PBMCs. All receptors derive from a man between 18 and 29 years old in good health and CMV-seropositive.

This clone occurred a few times. The chain employs TRBV5-1 and TRBJ1-2; D is possibly TRBD1 (6 bases). Deletions cut 1 base from V and 8 bases from J, with 12 bases between. Germline V lookup: CDR1 SGHRS, CDR2 YFSETQ. The CDR3 is 13 residues long. The CDR3, as DNA: TGCGCCAGCAGCTTGTCTGGGGGCAGGGGCTACACCTTC. Translated: CASSLSGGRGYTF. The full variable domain, completed using reference TRBV5-1 and TRBJ1-2, is KAGVTQTPRYLIKTRGQQVTLSCSPISGHRSVSWYQQTPGQGLQFLFEYFSETQRNKGNFPGRFSGRQFSNSRSEMNVSTLELGDSALYLCASSLSGGRGYTFGSGTRLTVV.

The chain couples TRBV9 to TRBJ2-5, with TRBD1 as a possible D gene (6 bases). The germline gives CDR1 SGDLS, CDR2 YYNGEE. The CDR3 loop spans 14 amino acids. The germline V and J ends were trimmed by 3 bases and 7 bases, with 16 bases remaining between them. The CDR3 nucleotides read TGTGCCAGCAGCGCACAGGGTCCCGTGGGGACCCAGTACTTC. The encoded protein is CASSAQGPVGTQYF.

The rearrangement uses TRBV28 and TRBJ2-7, with D possibly being TRBD1 (6 bases). Germline V gene lookup returns CDR1 MDHEN and CDR2 SYDVKM. The CDR3 has 17 amino acids. Trimming removed 6 bases at V and 5 bases at J, with 26 bases between. The CDR3, as DNA: TGTGCCAGCAGCCCAGAAAGGCTCCACAGGGAAGACGACGAGCAGTACGTC. Its translation is CASSPERLHREDDEQYV.

CDR3 coding DNA: TGTGCCAGCAGCCTCCGGACAGGTACTGGGAAGGGCTACACCTTC. It yields the protein CASSLRTGTGKGYTF. The genes are TRBV13 and TRBJ1-2, with 7 bases identical to TRBD1. Germline V gene data show CDR1 as PRHDT and CDR2 as FYEKMQ (reference sequence). The CDR3 covers 15 residues. Trimming cost V 5 bases and J 8 bases; bases outside gene matches: 14.

This sequence joins TRBV23-1 and TRBJ1-3; the D is unclear. TRBV23-1 is flagged as an ORF with uncertain function. The germline V and J ends were trimmed by 0 bases and 5 bases, with 14 bases remaining between them. The CDR3 sequence is 16 residues long. Written as DNA, the CDR3 is TGCGCCAGCAGTCAATCATCCGGGTTAAGGAGAAACACCATATATTTT. It yields the protein CASSQSSGLRRNTIYF.

This clone was found a few times. One end of the junction varies from germline; a read error may be responsible. This chain uses TRBV27 with TRBJ1-2; 10 nucleotides line up with TRBD1. The CDR3 extends over 16 amino acids. From germline, CDR1 is MNHEY and CDR2 SMNVEV (reference sequence). CDR3 DNA sequence: TGTGCCAGCCGTTTTATCGGGACAGGGGTTAACTATGGCTACACCTTC. Translating it yields CASRFIGTGVNYGYTF.

This chain joins TRBV19 and TRBJ1-1; 8 bases line up with TRBD1. Germline CDR1 is LNHDA and CDR2 is SQIVND (reference sequence). The CDR3 is 11 amino acids. V gave up 10 bases and J gave up 5 bases; unmatched junction bases: 3. The CDR3 region has the DNA TGTGCCACTTGGACAGGGACTGAAGCTTTCTTT. Protein product: CATWTGTEAFF.

The rearrangement joins TRBV5-1 to TRBJ2-3; 14 nucleotides match TRBD2. Germline V gene data show CDR1 as SGHRS and CDR2 as YFSETQ. The ends lost 4 bases at V and 6 bases at J; junction bases unmatched: 10. This CDR3 is built from 17 residues. The chain's CDR3 is CASSAGLAGGRSDTQYF. In DNA, the CDR3 is TGCGCCAGCAGCGCCGGACTAGCGGGGGGCCGTTCGGATACGCAGTATTTT.

V usage is TRBV18 and J usage is TRBJ2-2, with a weak D call TRBD1 (6 bases). Germline loops: CDR1 KGHSH, CDR2 LQKENI. V was pared by 3 bases and J by 8 bases, with 19 bases between. The CDR3 is 16 residues long. The CDR3 DNA sequence: TGTGCCAGCTCACCCGACGTGACAGGCGGCGAAGGGGAGCTGTTTTTT. The encoded protein is CASSPDVTGGEGELFF.

The chain joins TRBV19 to TRBJ2-6; TRBD1 agrees at 7 bases. The J segment lost 1 base and the V segment lost 8 bases, leaving 5 bases of the junction unmatched. CDR3 length equals 15 residues. Germline lookup yields CDR1 LNHDA and CDR2 SQIVND (reference sequence). This chain's CDR3 is CASRTGVSGANVLTF. The CDR3 bases are TGTGCCAGTCGAACAGGGGTGTCTGGGGCCAACGTCCTGACTTTC.

This clone was picked up one time. The chain couples TRBV5-5 to TRBJ1-2; 7 nucleotides match TRBD1. The germline gives CDR1 SGHKS, CDR2 YYEKEE (reference sequence). This CDR3 comprises 16 residues. The V and J ends lost 3 bases and 1 base, in that order; junction bases with no gene match: 9. This CDR3 reads CASSSIQGSRNYGYTF. In nucleotides, the CDR3 is TGTGCCAGCAGCTCAATACAGGGGTCCCGTAACTATGGCTACACCTTC. The full variable domain, rest sourced from reference TRBV5-5 and TRBJ1-2, is DAGVTQSPTHLIKTRGQQVTLRCSPISGHKSVSWYQQVLGQGPQFIFQYYEKEERGRGNFPDRFSARQFPNYSSELNVNALLLGDSALYLCASSSIQGSRNYGYTFGSGTRLTVV.

J is TRBJ1-6 and V is TRBV6-5, with 8 bases identical to TRBD1. Germline values: CDR1 MNHEY, CDR2 SVGAGI. J was trimmed by 10 bases and V by 2 bases; bases with no gene match: 4. The CDR3 contains 14 residues. The CDR3, as DNA: TGTGCCAGCAGTTACGCAGGACAGGGATCACCCCTCCACTTT. Its protein is CASSYAGQGSPLHF.

V usage is TRBV14 and J usage is TRBJ2-3, with D possibly matching TRBD2 (5 bases). Trimming took off 0 bases at V and 6 bases at J, with 10 bases between the two ends. Per germline, CDR1 SGHDN and CDR2 FVKESK. The CDR3 consists of 14 residues. Written as DNA, the CDR3 is TGTGCCAGCAGCCAAGAAACTCGAGGGGATACGCAGTATTTT. Its protein is CASSQETRGDTQYF.

V is TRBV9 and J is TRBJ2-1; unclear D gene. The CDR3 is made up of 15 amino acids. V gave up 1 base and J gave up 10 bases, with 18 bases separating them. The V gene's germline CDR1 is SGDLS and CDR2 YYNGEE. The CDR3 DNA reads as TGTGCCAGCAGCGTAATGGCCCAGCCTGGGCGCGAGCAGTTCTTC. Translating it yields CASSVMAQPGREQFF.

This clone was seen just once. The chain carries TRBV19 and TRBJ1-4; 11 nucleotides agree with TRBD1. Unmatched junction bases numbered 16, after V lost 5 bases and J lost 8 bases. Germline-derived CDR1 and CDR2 are LNHDA and SQIVND (reference sequence). This CDR3 comprises 18 residues. CDR3 in amino acids: CASSAIRTGGVRHEKLFF. CDR3 DNA sequence: TGTGCCAGTAGTGCAATACGGACAGGGGGCGTGAGGCACGAAAAACTGTTTTTT.

The chain recombines TRBV6-5 with TRBJ1-5; D is uncertain. V gave up 5 bases and J gave up 2 bases, with 7 bases separating them. Germline assignment: CDR1 MNHEY and CDR2 SVGAGI. This CDR3 has 13 amino acids. The CDR3 protein is CASSRDGNQPQHF. CDR3 nucleotides: TGTGCCAGCAGTCGAGATGGCAATCAGCCCCAGCATTTT.

V and J are TRBV11-2 and TRBJ2-3, with D possibly TRBD2 on 5 matching bases. Germline CDR1 and CDR2: SGHAT and FQNNGV. This CDR3 is built from 14 residues. The germline V and J ends were trimmed by 1 base and 4 bases, with 9 bases remaining between them. This CDR3 reads CASSLGLAADTQYF. The CDR3 nucleotides are TGTGCCAGCAGCTTAGGGCTAGCCGCAGATACGCAGTATTTT.

The rearrangement joins TRBV13 to TRBJ2-2; tentative D call: TRBD1 (5 bases). The CDR3 runs to 18 residues. Germline V lookup: CDR1 PRHDT, CDR2 FYEKMQ (reference sequence). Trimming left V 2 bases short and J 0 bases short, with 16 bases between. The CDR3 region has the DNA TGTGCCAGCAGCTTACTTAACCGACAGAACGCGAACACCGGGGAGCTGTTTTTT. This gives the protein CASSLLNRQNANTGELFF. The full variable domain, completed using reference TRBV13 and TRBJ2-2, is AAGVIQSPRHLIKEKRETATLKCYPIPRHDTVYWYQQGPGQDPQFLISFYEKMQSDKGSIPDRFSAQQFSDYHSELNMSSLELGDSALYFCASSLLNRQNANTGELFFGEGSRLTVL.

The chain combines TRBV6-5 with TRBJ1-1; 9 bases fit TRBD1. The trim removed 2 bases at V and 5 bases at J, leaving 9 bases unmatched. Per germline, CDR1 MNHEY and CDR2 SVGAGI. The CDR3 is made up of 16 amino acids. CDR3 sequence (DNA): TGTGCCAGCAGTTACATATATGGGACAGGGATGACTGAAGCTTTCTTT. It encodes CASSYIYGTGMTEAFF.

The count of this clone is one. The chain is built from TRBV2 and TRBJ2-5; 9 positions match TRBD2. CDR3 length: 14 amino acids. Looked up from germline, CDR1 is SNHLY and CDR2 is FYNNEI. J gave up 4 bases and V 7 bases, and 7 bases lay outside the gene matches. DNA for the CDR3: TGTGCCAGCACTAGGACTAGCGCCTTAGAGACCCAGTACTTC. Residues: CASTRTSALETQYF.

The J gene is TRBJ2-3, the V gene TRBV12-5; 8 positions agree with TRBD2. The CDR3 extends over 17 amino acids. CDR1 is LGHNT and CDR2 is FRNRAP in the germline V gene. The ends lost 4 bases at V and 0 bases at J; junction bases unmatched: 9. The CDR3 sequence is CASGSRGGGTSTDTQYF. The CDR3 bases are TGTGCTAGTGGTTCTCGGGGGGGCGGTACTAGCACAGATACGCAGTATTTT.

In its sample, this clone was seen a few times. V usage is TRBV28 and J usage is TRBJ1-1, with D unclear. CDR1 and CDR2 from the germline V gene are MDHEN and SYDVKM. V shed 6 bases and J shed 7 bases, with 15 bases lying between them. The length of the CDR3 is 13 residues. This chain's CDR3 is CASRSGVRGEAFF. The CDR3, as DNA: TGTGCCAGCAGGTCTGGGGTGCGGGGTGAAGCTTTCTTT.

This sequence joins TRBV5-1 and TRBJ1-5, with 10 bases lining up with TRBD1. This CDR3 is 19 amino acids long. The V gene end was trimmed by 5 bases and the J gene end by 0 bases; junction bases not matched to a gene: 14. Germline CDR1 SGHRS, CDR2 YFSETQ. Here the CDR3 reads CASRHWLTGGGHSNQPQHF. The CDR3 region has the DNA TGCGCCAGCAGGCATTGGCTGACAGGGGGCGGACATAGCAATCAGCCCCAGCATTTT.

This chain links TRBV12-5 with TRBJ2-7; 7 bases align to TRBD1. The CDR3 runs to 16 residues. The J segment lost 2 bases and the V segment lost 2 bases, leaving 9 bases of the junction unmatched. In germline, CDR1 is LGHNT, CDR2 FRNRAP. The CDR3 loop reads CASGLIDREPPYEQYV. The CDR3 DNA sequence: TGTGCTAGTGGTTTGATAGACAGGGAGCCCCCCTACGAGCAGTACGTC.

The genes are TRBV7-3 and TRBJ2-5; 7 bases agree with TRBD2. The CDR3 contains 16 residues. Germline assignment: CDR1 SGHTA and CDR2 FQGTGA. V lost 2 bases, J lost 2 bases, and 8 bases stayed unmatched. The CDR3 loop reads CASSLLGGGQQETQYF. Here the CDR3 DNA reads TGTGCCAGCAGCTTATTGGGGGGGGGTCAGCAAGAGACCCAGTACTTC.

This clone was detected a few times. V gene TRBV4-1 combines with J gene TRBJ1-4; possibly TRBD1 for D (6 bases). The CDR3 has 15 amino acids. The ends were cut back, 5 bases at V and 6 bases at J, with 16 bases in the middle. Germline CDR1 MGHRA, CDR2 YSYEKL. The CDR3 sequence is CASSVGGGTDEKLFF. In nucleotides, the CDR3 is TGCGCCAGCAGCGTGGGAGGGGGGACGGATGAAAAACTGTTTTTT.

This clone was detected a few times. V gene TRBV19 combines with J gene TRBJ2-5; TRBD2 agrees at 13 bases. V gave up 4 bases and J gave up 7 bases; unmatched junction bases: 6. The germline V gene encodes CDR1 LNHDA and CDR2 SQIVND (reference sequence). CDR3 length: 15 amino acids. The CDR3 DNA follows: TGTGCCAGTAGTACGACTAGCGGGGGGCGGGGGACCCAGTACTTC. Amino acids: CASSTTSGGRGTQYF.